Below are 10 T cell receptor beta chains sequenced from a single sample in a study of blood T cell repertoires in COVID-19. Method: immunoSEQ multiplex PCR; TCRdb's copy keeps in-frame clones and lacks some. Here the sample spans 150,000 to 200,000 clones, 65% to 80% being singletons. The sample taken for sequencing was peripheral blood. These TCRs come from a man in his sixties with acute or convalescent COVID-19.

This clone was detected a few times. CDR3 in amino acids: CASSLKRQSNEKLFF. CDR3 coding DNA: TGCGCCAGCAGCTTGAAGCGCCAGTCTAATGAAAAACTGTTTTTT. J is TRBJ1-4 and V is TRBV5-1; no clear D gene. CDR1 is SGHRS and CDR2 is YFSETQ in the germline V gene. This CDR3 comprises 15 residues. The V end lost 1 base, the J end lost 3 bases, and 10 bases lay between the germline ends. Complete variable domain (other parts from reference TRBV5-1 and TRBJ1-4): KAGVTQTPRYLIKTRGQQVTLSCSPISGHRSVSWYQQTPGQGLQFLFEYFSETQRNKGNFPGRFSGRQFSNSRSEMNVSTLELGDSALYLCASSLKRQSNEKLFFGSGTQLSVL.

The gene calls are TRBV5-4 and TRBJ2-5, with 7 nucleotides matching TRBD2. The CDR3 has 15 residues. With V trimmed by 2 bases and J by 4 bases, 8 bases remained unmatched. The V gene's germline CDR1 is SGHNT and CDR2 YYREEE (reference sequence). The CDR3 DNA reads TGTGCCAGCAGCTTCGGGGGGTCTTCGGGAGAGACCCAGTACTTC. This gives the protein CASSFGGSSGETQYF.

This CDR3 reads CASSTGHLNTEAFF. The DNA of the CDR3 is TGTGCCAGCAGCACGGGACACCTGAACACTGAAGCTTTCTTT. The rearrangement uses TRBV9 and TRBJ1-1, with a tentative D call TRBD1 (6 bases). Trimming removed 4 bases at V and 0 bases at J, with 10 bases between. The CDR3 runs 14 residues. The germline gives CDR1 SGDLS, CDR2 YYNGEE.

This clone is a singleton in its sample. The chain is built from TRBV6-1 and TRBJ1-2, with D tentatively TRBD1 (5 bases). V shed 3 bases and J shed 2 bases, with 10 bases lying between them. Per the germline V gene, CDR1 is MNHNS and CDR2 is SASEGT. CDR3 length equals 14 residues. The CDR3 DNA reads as TGTGCCAGCAGTGACGGGGGAGCCAACTATGGCTACACCTTC. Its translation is CASSDGGANYGYTF.

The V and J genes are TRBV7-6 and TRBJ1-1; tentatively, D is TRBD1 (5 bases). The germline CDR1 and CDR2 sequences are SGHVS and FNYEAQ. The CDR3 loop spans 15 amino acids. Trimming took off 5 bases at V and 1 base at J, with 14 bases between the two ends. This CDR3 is CASSPSQGPNTEAFF. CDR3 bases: TGTGCCAGCAGCCCCTCCCAGGGTCCGAACACTGAAGCTTTCTTT.

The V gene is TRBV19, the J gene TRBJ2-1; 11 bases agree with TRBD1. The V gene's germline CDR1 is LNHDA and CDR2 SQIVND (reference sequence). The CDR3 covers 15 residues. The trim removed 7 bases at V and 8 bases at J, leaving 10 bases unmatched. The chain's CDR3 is CASTSGTGGGYEQFF. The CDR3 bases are TGTGCCAGTACCTCCGGGACAGGGGGTGGTTATGAGCAGTTCTTC.

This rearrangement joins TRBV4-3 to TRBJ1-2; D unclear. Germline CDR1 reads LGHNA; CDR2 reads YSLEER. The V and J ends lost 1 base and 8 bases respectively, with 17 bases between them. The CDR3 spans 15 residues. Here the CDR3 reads CASSQALGGREGYTF. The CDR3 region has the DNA TGCGCCAGCAGCCAAGCGCTCGGCGGCAGAGAGGGCTACACCTTC.

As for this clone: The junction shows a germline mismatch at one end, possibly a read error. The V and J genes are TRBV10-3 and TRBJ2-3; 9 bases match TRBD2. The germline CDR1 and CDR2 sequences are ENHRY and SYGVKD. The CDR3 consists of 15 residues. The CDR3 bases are TGTGCCATCAATGAGCGGGGGGCTCGAACAGATACGCAGTATTTT. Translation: CAINERGARTDTQYF.

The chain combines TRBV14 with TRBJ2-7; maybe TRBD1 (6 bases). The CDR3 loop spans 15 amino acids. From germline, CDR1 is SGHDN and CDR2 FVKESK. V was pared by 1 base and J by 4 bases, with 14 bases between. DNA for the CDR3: TGTGCCAGCAGCCAAGTAAGGGGGATAGAATACGAGCAGTACTTC. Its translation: CASSQVRGIEYEQYF.

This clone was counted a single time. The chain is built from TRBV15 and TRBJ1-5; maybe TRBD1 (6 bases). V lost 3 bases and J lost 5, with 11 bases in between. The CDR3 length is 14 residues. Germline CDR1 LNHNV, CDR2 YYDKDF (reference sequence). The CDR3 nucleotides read TGTGCCACCAGCAGCACAGGGATAGATCAGCCCCAGCATTTT. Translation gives CATSSTGIDQPQHF.